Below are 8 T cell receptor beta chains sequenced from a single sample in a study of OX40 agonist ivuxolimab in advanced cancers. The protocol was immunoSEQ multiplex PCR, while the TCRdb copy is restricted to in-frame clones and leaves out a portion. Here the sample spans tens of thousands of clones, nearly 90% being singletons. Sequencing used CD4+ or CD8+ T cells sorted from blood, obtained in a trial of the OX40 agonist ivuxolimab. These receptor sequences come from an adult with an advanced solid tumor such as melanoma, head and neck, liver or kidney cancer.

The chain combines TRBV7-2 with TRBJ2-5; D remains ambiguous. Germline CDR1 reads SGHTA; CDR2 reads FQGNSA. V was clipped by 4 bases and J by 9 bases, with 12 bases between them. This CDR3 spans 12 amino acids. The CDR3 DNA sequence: TGTGCCAGCAGCTCCCCCAGGACCCCCCAGTACTTC. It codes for CASSSPRTPQYF.

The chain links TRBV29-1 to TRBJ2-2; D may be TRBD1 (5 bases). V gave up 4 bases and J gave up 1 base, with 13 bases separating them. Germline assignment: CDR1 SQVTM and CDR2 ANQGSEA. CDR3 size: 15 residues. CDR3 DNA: TGCAGCGTTGGAGGTGGGGCGGTGAACACCGGGGAGCTGTTTTTT. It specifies CSVGGGAVNTGELFF.

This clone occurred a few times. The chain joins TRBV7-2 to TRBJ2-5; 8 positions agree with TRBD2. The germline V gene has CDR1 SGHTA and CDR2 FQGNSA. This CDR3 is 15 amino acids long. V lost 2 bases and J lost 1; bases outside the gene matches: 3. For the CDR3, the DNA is TGTGCCAGCAGCTTATCCCGGGGGGGCCAAGAGACCCAGTACTTC. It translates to CASSLSRGGQETQYF.

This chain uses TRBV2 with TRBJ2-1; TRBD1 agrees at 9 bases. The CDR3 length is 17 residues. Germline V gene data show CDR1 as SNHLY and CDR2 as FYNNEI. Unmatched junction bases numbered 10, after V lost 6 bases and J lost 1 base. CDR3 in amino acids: CASRGQGFYESYNEQFF. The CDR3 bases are TGTGCCAGCAGGGGACAGGGCTTTTACGAGTCCTACAATGAGCAGTTCTTC.

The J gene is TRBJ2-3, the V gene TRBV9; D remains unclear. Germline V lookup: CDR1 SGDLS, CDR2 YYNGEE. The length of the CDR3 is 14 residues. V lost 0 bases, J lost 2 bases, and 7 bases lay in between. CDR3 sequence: CASSVAWATDTQYF. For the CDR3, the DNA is TGTGCCAGCAGCGTAGCGTGGGCCACAGATACGCAGTATTTT.

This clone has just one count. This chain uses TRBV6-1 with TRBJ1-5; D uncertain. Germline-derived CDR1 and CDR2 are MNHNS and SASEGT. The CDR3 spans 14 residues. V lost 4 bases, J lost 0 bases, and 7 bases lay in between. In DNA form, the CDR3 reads TGTGCCAGCAGTGCGGCCTTTAGCAATCAGCCCCAGCATTTT. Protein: CASSAAFSNQPQHF.

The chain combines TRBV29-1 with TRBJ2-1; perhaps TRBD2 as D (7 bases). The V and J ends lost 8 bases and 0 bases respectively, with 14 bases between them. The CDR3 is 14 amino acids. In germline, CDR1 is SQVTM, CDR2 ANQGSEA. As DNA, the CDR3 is TGCAGCTCAAAGGGGGAGGGCTCCTACAATGAGCAGTTCTTC. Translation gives CSSKGEGSYNEQFF.

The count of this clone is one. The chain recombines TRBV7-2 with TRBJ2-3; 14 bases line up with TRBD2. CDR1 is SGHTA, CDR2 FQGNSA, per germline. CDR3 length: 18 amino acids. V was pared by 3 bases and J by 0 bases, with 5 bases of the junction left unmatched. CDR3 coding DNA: TGTGCCAGCAGCTTGGGACTAGCGGGGGCCCGTAGCACAGATACGCAGTATTTT. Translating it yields CASSLGLAGARSTDTQYF.